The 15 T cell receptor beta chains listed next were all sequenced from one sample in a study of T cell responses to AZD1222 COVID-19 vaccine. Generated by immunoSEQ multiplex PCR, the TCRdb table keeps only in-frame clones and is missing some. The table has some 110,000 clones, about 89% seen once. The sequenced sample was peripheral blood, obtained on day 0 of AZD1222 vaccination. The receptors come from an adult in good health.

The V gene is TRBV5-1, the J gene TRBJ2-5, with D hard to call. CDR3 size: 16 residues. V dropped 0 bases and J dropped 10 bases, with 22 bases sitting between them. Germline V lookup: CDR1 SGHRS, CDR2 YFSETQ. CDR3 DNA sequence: TGCGCCAGCAGCTTGGATGGGCTAGTGGGGTCCATGGGCCAGTACTTC. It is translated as CASSLDGLVGSMGQYF.

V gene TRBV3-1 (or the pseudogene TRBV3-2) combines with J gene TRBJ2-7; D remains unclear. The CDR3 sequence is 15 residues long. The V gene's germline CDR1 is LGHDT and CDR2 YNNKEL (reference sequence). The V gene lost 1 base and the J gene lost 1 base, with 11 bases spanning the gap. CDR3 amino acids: CASSQGIEESYEQYF. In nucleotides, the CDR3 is TGTGCCAGCAGCCAAGGGATCGAAGAATCCTACGAGCAGTACTTC.

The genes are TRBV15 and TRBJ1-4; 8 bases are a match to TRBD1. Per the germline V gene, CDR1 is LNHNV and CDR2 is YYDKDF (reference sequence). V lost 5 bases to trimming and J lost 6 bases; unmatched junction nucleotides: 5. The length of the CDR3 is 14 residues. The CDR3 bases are TGTGCCACCAGCGGGGGACAGGCTTATGAAAAACTGTTTTTT. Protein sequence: CATSGGQAYEKLFF.

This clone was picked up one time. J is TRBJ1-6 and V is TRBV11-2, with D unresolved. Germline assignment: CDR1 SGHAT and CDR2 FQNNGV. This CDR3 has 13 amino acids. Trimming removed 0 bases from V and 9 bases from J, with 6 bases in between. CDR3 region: CASSLDLGSPLHF. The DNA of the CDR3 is TGTGCCAGCAGCTTAGATTTGGGTTCACCCCTCCACTTT. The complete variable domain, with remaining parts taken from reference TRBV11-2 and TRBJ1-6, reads EAGVAQSPRYKIIEKRQSVAFWCNPISGHATLYWYQQILGQGPKLLIQFQNNGVVDDSQLPKDRFSAERLKGVDSTLKIQPAKLEDSAVYLCASSLDLGSPLHFGNGTRLTVT.

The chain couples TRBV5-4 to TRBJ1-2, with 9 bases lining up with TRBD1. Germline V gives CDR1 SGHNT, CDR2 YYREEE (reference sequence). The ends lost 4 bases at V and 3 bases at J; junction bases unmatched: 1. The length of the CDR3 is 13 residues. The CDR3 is CASSRDRDYGYTF. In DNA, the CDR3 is TGTGCCAGCAGCAGGGACAGGGACTATGGCTACACCTTC.

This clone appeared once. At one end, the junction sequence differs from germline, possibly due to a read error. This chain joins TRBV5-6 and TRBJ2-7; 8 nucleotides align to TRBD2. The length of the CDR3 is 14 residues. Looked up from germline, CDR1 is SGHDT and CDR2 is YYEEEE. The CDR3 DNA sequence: TGTGCCAGCAGCTCGGGACTAGTCTCCTTCGAGCAGTACTTC. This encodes CASSSGLVSFEQYF.

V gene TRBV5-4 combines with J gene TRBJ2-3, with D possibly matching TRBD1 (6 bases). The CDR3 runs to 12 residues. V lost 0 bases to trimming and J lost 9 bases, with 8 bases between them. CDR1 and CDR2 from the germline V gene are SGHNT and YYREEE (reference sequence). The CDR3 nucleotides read TGTGCCAGCAGCTTGGCAGGGGCAACGCAGTATTTT. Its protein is CASSLAGATQYF.

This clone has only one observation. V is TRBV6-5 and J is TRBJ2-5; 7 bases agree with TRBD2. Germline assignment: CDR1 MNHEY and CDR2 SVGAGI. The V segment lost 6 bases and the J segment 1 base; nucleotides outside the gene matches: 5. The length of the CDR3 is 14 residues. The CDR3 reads CASRQGTIQETQYF. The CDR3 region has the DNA TGTGCCAGCAGACAAGGGACTATCCAAGAGACCCAGTACTTC.

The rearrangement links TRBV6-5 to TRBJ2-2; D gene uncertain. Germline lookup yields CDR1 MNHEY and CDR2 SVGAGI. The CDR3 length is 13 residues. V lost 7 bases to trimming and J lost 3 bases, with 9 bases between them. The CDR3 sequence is CASKAGHTGELFF. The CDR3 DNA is TGTGCCAGCAAGGCAGGCCACACCGGGGAGCTGTTTTTT.

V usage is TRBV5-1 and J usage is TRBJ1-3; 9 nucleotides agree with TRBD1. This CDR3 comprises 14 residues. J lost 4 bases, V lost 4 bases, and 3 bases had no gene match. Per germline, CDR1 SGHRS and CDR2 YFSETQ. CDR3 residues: CASSGQGKGNTIYF. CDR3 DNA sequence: TGCGCCAGCAGCGGACAGGGGAAAGGAAACACCATATATTTT.

DNA for the CDR3: TGTGCCAGCAGTGAAGGGGGTGGGGAGCCCCAGCATTTT. It specifies CASSEGGGEPQHF. The chain combines TRBV6-1 with TRBJ1-5; the D is unclear. There are 13 residues in the CDR3. Germline loops: CDR1 MNHNS, CDR2 SASEGT. Trimming shortened V by 1 base and J by 8 bases, and 9 bases separated the two germline ends.

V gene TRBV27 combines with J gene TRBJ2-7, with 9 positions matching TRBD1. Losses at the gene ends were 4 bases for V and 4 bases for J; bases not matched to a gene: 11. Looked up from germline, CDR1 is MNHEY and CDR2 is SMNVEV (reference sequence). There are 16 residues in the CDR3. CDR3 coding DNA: TGTGCCAGCAGTTCCGCCCCCGGGACAGGGTTGTACGAGCAGTACTTC. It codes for CASSSAPGTGLYEQYF.

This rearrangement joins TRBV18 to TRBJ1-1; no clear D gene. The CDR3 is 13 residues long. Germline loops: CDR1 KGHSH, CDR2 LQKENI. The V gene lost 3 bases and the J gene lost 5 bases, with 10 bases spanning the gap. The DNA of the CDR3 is TGTGCCAGCTCACCCGAGCTGGGGACTGAAGCTTTCTTT. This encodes CASSPELGTEAFF.

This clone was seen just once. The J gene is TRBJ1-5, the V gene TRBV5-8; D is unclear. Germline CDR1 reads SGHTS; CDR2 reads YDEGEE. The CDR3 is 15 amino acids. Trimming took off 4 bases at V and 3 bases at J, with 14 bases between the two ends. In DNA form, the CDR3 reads TGTGCCAGCAGCAGGGAGGTTCTCTACAATCAGCCCCAGCATTTT. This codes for CASSREVLYNQPQHF.

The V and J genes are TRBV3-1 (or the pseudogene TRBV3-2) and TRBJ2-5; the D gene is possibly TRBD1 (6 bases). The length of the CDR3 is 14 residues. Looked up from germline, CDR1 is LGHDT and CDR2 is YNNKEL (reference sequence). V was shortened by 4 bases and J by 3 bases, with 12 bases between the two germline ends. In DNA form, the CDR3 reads TGTGCCAGCAGCCGAGGACAGACTGAAGAGACCCAGTACTTC. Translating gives CASSRGQTEETQYF.